Listed below are T cell receptor beta chains from one sample, sequenced in a study of blood T cell repertoires in COVID-19. The table came from immunoSEQ multiplex PCR; TCRdb's copy has only in-frame clones and leaves some out. This table has about 46,000 clones, about nine tenths appearing once. The sample was peripheral blood. All receptors derive from a human donor in a cohort sampled during active COVID-19. Both conserved end residues are part of each CDR3. A D gene is named only where the DNA matches it firmly. A row's size may be missing; if present it is once, few, many or a size class.

size	J	V	D	DNA	CDR3
.	TRBJ2-7	TRBV9	TRBD2	TGTGCCAGCAGCCCAATGGGGGGGATCTCCTACGAGCAGTACTTC	CASSPMGGISYEQYF
once	TRBJ1-4	TRBV6-5	.	TGTGCCAGCAGTTACTCGTTACAATTTAATGAAAAACTGTTTTTT	CASSYSLQFNEKLFF
.	TRBJ2-7	TRBV6-1	TRBD2	TGTGCCAGCAGTGAATGGACTAGCGGGGGTGTCTACGAGCAGTACTTC	CASSEWTSGGVYEQYF
.	TRBJ2-7	TRBV20-1	.	TGCAGTGCTCAGGTCACCGAGCAGTACTTC	CSAQVTEQYF
.	TRBJ1-1	TRBV12-3/TRBV12-4	.	TGTGCCAGCAGTTTACAGGGTGACACTGAAGCTTTCTTT	CASSLQGDTEAFF
.	TRBJ2-5	TRBV9	TRBD2	TGTGCCAGCAGCGTAGAGGGGTCGGGGGGGACCCAGTACTTC	CASSVEGSGGTQYF
.	TRBJ2-2	TRBV7-6	TRBD2	TGTGCCAGCGGAAGACTGCGGGGGGGCCTCACCGGGGAGCTGTTTTTT	CASGRLRGGLTGELFF
.	TRBJ1-1	TRBV5-1	TRBD1	TGCGCCAGCAGCATCCGGGACAGGGGGGCGAACACTGAAGCTTTCTTT	CASSIRDRGANTEAFF
.	TRBJ2-7	TRBV5-1	TRBD1	TGCGCCAGCAACTCCGGGACAGGGCCCTACGAGCAGTACTTC	CASNSGTGPYEQYF
.	TRBJ2-1	TRBV27	TRBD2	TGTGCCAGGGGACTAGCGGGAGGCTACAATGAGCAGTTCTTC	CARGLAGGYNEQFF
.	TRBJ2-3	TRBV9	TRBD2	TGTGCCAGCAGCGGGGGACTACCCGGGCTGCATACGCAGTATTTT	CASSGGLPGLHTQYF